This T cell receptor beta chain appears in the sequencing data of a study of CD8+CD57+ T cells in acquired aplastic anemia. Study background: Mean DNA quantity obtained from sorted CD4+ and CD8+ cells was 3 to 3.5 ug. Study conclusions and caveats: With respect to CD8+ Simpson's diversity, patients and controls did not differ significantly. A set of about 28 CD8+ CDR3 sequences was shared between patients and controls, and these sequences appeared highly expressed in patients.

CDR3 and TCR beta VDJ profiling relied on genomic DNA as the template. TCRdb independently ran MiXCR on the reads; one entry per CDR3 protein. This sample carries 150,000 to 200,000 distinct CDR3 sequences, around 60% of them seen once, and the ten largest clones take 45% to 55%. The CDR3 sequence is 14 residues long. V lost 4 bases, J lost 7 bases, and 14 bases lay in between. CDR1 is SGDLS, CDR2 YYNGEE, per germline. Remarks on this clonotype: Its antigen is unknown.

This receptor was identified in a human donor in good health. The sequenced material came from sorted CD4+, CD8+, or CD8+CD57+ T cells (not recorded which) from PBMCs. J is TRBJ1-4 and V is TRBV9; tentative D call: TRBD1 (5 bases). The CDR3 is CASSQAGRGEKLFF. The CDR3 DNA is TGTGCCAGCAGCCAAGCAGGGAGGGGTGAAAAACTGTTTTTT.